The 2 T cell receptor beta chains listed next were all sequenced from one sample in a study of blood T cell repertoires in COVID-19. Assay: immunoSEQ multiplex PCR; the TCRdb copy retains only in-frame clones and omits some. The sample has 100,000 or so clones; around four fifths are singletons. Material for sequencing was peripheral blood. These receptors were collected from a woman between 65 and 79 years old with acute or convalescent COVID-19.

The rearrangement uses TRBV10-1 and TRBJ2-3; tentatively, D is TRBD2 (5 bases). V lost 2 bases, J lost 4 bases, and 10 bases lay in between. Germline values: CDR1 WNHNN, CDR2 SYGVQD (reference sequence). The CDR3 consists of 14 residues. The CDR3 region is CASSERGGADTQYF. The CDR3 bases are TGCGCCAGCAGTGAGAGAGGAGGAGCAGATACGCAGTATTTT.

A few counts support this clone. The chain carries TRBV19 and TRBJ1-5, with D unresolved. V was clipped by 8 bases and J by 1 base, with 12 bases between them. This CDR3 is built from 14 residues. Germline assignment: CDR1 LNHDA and CDR2 SQIVND (reference sequence). Written as DNA, the CDR3 is TGTGCCAGTGGGCAATCGGGGAGCAATCAGCCCCAGCATTTT. Translating it yields CASGQSGSNQPQHF.